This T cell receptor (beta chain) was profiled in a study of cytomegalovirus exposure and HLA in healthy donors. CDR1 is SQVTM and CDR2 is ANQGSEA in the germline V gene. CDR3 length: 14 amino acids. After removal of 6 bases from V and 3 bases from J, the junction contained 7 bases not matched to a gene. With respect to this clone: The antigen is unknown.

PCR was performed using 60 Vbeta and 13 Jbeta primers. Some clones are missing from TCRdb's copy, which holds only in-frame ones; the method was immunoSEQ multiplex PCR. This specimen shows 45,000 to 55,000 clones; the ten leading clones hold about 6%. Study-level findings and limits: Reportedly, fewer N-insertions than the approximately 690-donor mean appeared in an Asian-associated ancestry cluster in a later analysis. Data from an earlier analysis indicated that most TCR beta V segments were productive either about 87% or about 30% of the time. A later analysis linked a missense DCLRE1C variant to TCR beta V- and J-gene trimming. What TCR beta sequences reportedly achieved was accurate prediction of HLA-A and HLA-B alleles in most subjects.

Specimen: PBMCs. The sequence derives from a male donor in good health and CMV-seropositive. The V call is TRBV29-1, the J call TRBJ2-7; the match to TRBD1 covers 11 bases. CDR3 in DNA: TGCAGCGTCCTCGGGACAGGGGGTCTCTACGAGCAGTACTTC. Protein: CSVLGTGGLYEQYF.